These T cell receptor beta chains were read from a single sample in a study of regulatory T cells in long-lasting Graves disease. TCRdb recomputed calls from the multiplex PCR reads with MiXCR, one row per CDR3 protein. The sample lists under 700,000 distinct CDR3 sequences; about 16% were seen once. The same specimen was also included in a second study, on T cells in Graves' hyperthyroidism and ophthalmopathy.

The sequenced sample was peripheral blood mononuclear cells (PBMCs), obtained at new diagnosis, from a patient treated with antithyroid drugs. The receptors here all came from a woman aged 35 to 59 with Graves disease. Both conserved end residues are part of each CDR3. The D gene is left open where the match is weak. Some rows have no size entry. The others give once, few or many, or a class for an expanded clone.

CDR3: CASSSTGYTGELFF; DNA: TGCGCCAGCAGCTCCACGGGTTACACCGGGGAGCTGTTTTTT; V: TRBV5-1; size: .; D: .; J: TRBJ2-2
CDR3: CASSHTGAETYEQYF; DNA: TGCGCCAGCAGCCATACAGGGGCCGAAACCTACGAGCAGTACTTC; V: TRBV5-1; size: many; D: TRBD1; J: TRBJ2-7
CDR3: CASTGQGGIYNSPLHF; DNA: TGTGCCAGCACCGGACAGGGGGGAATCTATAATTCACCCCTCCACTTT; V: TRBV6-1; size: many; D: TRBD1; J: TRBJ1-6
CDR3: CASSIMAGPYQETQYF; DNA: TGTGCCAGTAGTATAATGGCTGGACCCTACCAAGAGACCCAGTACTTC; V: TRBV19; size: .; D: .; J: TRBJ2-5
CDR3: CASRHGRQTFQETQYF; DNA: TGTGCCAGCAGACATGGAAGACAGACCTTCCAAGAGACCCAGTACTTC; V: TRBV6-1; size: many; D: .; J: TRBJ2-5
CDR3: CASSITGKETQYF; DNA: TGTGCCAGCTCAATCACAGGAAAAGAGACCCAGTACTTC; V: TRBV18; size: few; D: .; J: TRBJ2-5
CDR3: CSATGGSSAYGYTF; DNA: TGCAGTGCTACAGGGGGATCCTCCGCCTATGGCTACACCTTC; V: TRBV20-1; size: many; D: TRBD1; J: TRBJ1-2
CDR3: CASNLAGGTEAFF; DNA: TGTGCCAGCAACCTTGCTGGGGGCACTGAAGCTTTCTTT; V: TRBV7-9; size: many; D: .; J: TRBJ1-1
CDR3: CASSSTAQMNTEAFF; DNA: TGTGCCAGCAGTAGTACAGCCCAAATGAACACTGAAGCTTTCTTT; V: TRBV2; size: many; D: .; J: TRBJ1-1
CDR3: CASSDQWTEAFF; DNA: TGTGCCAGCAGCGACCAGTGGACTGAAGCTTTCTTT; V: TRBV5-4; size: many; D: .; J: TRBJ1-1
CDR3: CASGRQGNSGANVLTF; DNA: TGTGCTAGTGGACGGCAGGGTAACTCTGGGGCCAACGTCCTGACTTTC; V: TRBV12-5; size: few; D: .; J: TRBJ2-6
CDR3: CASSPWGGALAKNIQYF; DNA: TGTGCCAGCAGCCCCTGGGGGGGGGCCTTAGCCAAAAACATTCAGTACTTC; V: TRBV12-3/TRBV12-4; size: .; D: .; J: TRBJ2-4
CDR3: CASTPGAIGNTIYF; DNA: TGTGCCAGCACTCCGGGAGCTATTGGAAACACCATATATTTT; V: TRBV12-3/TRBV12-4; size: many; D: .; J: TRBJ1-3
CDR3: CASSSQTSGALYEQYF; DNA: TGTGCCAGCAGCTCACAAACTAGCGGGGCCCTATACGAGCAGTACTTC; V: TRBV7-9; size: .; D: TRBD2; J: TRBJ2-7
CDR3: CASSLEGRSSTDTQYF; DNA: TGCGCCAGCAGCTTGGAAGGAAGAAGTAGCACAGATACGCAGTATTTT; V: TRBV5-1; size: many; D: .; J: TRBJ2-3
CDR3: CASSSWEIAGWTGELFF; DNA: TGTGCCAGCAGTAGCTGGGAAATAGCGGGGTGGACCGGGGAGCTGTTTTTT; V: TRBV12-3/TRBV12-4; size: many; D: TRBD2; J: TRBJ2-2
CDR3: CASSPIGPGWPGYEQYF; DNA: TGTGCCAGCAGTCCTATCGGCCCGGGGTGGCCGGGGTACGAGCAGTACTTC; V: TRBV7-9; size: many; D: .; J: TRBJ2-7
CDR3: CASSSPGGAGTQYF; DNA: TGTGCCAGCAGCTCTCCCGGGGGGGCCGGGACGCAGTATTTT; V: TRBV3-1; size: .; D: TRBD2; J: TRBJ2-3
CDR3: CASSSRGTTGELFF; DNA: TGTGCCAGCAGCTCCCGGGGGACCACCGGGGAGCTGTTTTTT; V: TRBV3-1; size: .; D: .; J: TRBJ2-2
CDR3: CASSSLRDTFSGANVLTF; DNA: TGTGCCAGCAGCTCCCTTCGGGACACCTTCTCTGGGGCCAACGTCCTGACTTTC; V: TRBV13; size: few; D: .; J: TRBJ2-6
CDR3: CASSSRSGGGYNEQFF; DNA: TGTGCCAGCAGCTCCCGGAGTGGGGGTGGTTACAATGAGCAGTTCTTC; V: TRBV7-9; size: .; D: .; J: TRBJ2-1
CDR3: CASSFGLAGINTGELFF; DNA: TGTGCCAGCAGCTTCGGACTAGCGGGGATAAACACCGGGGAGCTGTTTTTT; V: TRBV13; size: .; D: TRBD2; J: TRBJ2-2
CDR3: CASSLRTGSGTLNTEAFF; DNA: TGTGCCAGCAGCCTGAGGACAGGAAGTGGAACGTTAAACACTGAAGCTTTCTTT; V: TRBV5-6; size: .; D: TRBD1; J: TRBJ1-1
CDR3: CASSSQGLGYTF; DNA: TGTGCCAGCAGTTCCCAGGGTCTTGGCTACACCTTC; V: TRBV12-3/TRBV12-4; size: many; D: .; J: TRBJ1-2
CDR3: CAGRGRRRATEAFF; DNA: TGTGCCGGCCGGGGTAGGCGCCGGGCCACTGAAGCTTTCTTT; V: TRBV7-6; size: few; D: .; J: TRBJ1-1
CDR3: CATGGGGSSNQPQHF; DNA: TGTGCCACCGGCGGAGGGGGGTCCAGCAATCAGCCCCAGCATTTT; V: TRBV15; size: few; D: .; J: TRBJ1-5
CDR3: CASSWESEEKLFF; DNA: TGTGCCAGCAGCTGGGAATCGGAGGAAAAACTGTTTTTT; V: TRBV7-9; size: few; D: .; J: TRBJ1-4
CDR3: CASSKRQGASSPLHF; DNA: TGTGCCAGCAGCAAGAGACAGGGGGCTTCTTCACCCCTCCACTTT; V: TRBV12-3/TRBV12-4; size: many; D: TRBD1; J: TRBJ1-6
CDR3: CASSEWGAGNQPQHF; DNA: TGTGCCAGCAGTGAATGGGGGGCGGGCAATCAGCCCCAGCATTTT; V: TRBV2; size: few; D: .; J: TRBJ1-5
CDR3: CASSAKGLAVSYNEQFF; DNA: TGTGCCAGCAGCGCGAAGGGACTAGCGGTCTCCTACAATGAGCAGTTCTTC; V: TRBV7-9; size: .; D: TRBD2; J: TRBJ2-1
CDR3: CASSLGLGEQYF; DNA: TGTGCCAGCAGCTTAGGGTTAGGCGAGCAGTACTTC; V: TRBV11-2; size: many; D: .; J: TRBJ2-7
CDR3: CASSKDSGTGELFF; DNA: TGTGCCAGCAGCAAAGACTCGGGGACCGGGGAGCTGTTTTTT; V: TRBV7-3; size: .; D: .; J: TRBJ2-2
CDR3: CASTGDTPNYGYTF; DNA: TGTGCCAGTACCGGAGACACCCCTAACTATGGCTACACCTTC; V: TRBV19; size: .; D: .; J: TRBJ1-2
CDR3: CASSQDGRETQYF; DNA: TGTGCCAGCAGCCAGGACGGGCGGGAGACCCAGTACTTC; V: TRBV7-9; size: many; D: .; J: TRBJ2-5
CDR3: CASSEDRVNTEALF; DNA: TGTGCCAGCAGTGAAGACAGGGTGAACACTGAAGCTCTCTTT; V: TRBV6-2/TRBV6-3; size: .; D: TRBD1; J: TRBJ1-1
CDR3: CASSPSGQENQPQHF; DNA: TGTGCCAGCAGCCCCTCTGGACAGGAAAATCAGCCCCAGCATTTT; V: TRBV7-2; size: .; D: TRBD1; J: TRBJ1-5
CDR3: CASSHGTDVDYEQHF; DNA: TGTGCCAGCAGCCACGGGACGGATGTAGATTACGAGCAGCACTTC; V: TRBV7-9; size: .; D: .; J: TRBJ2-7
CDR3: CASRERNTDTQYF; DNA: TGTGCCAGTAGAGAGAGGAACACAGATACGCAGTATTTT; V: TRBV19; size: .; D: .; J: TRBJ2-3
CDR3: CASSRGTSGGGLDQYF; DNA: TGTGCCAGCAGCCGAGGGACTAGCGGGGGGGGTCTCGACCAGTACTTC; V: TRBV2; size: .; D: TRBD2; J: TRBJ2-5
CDR3: CASSLGVYTEAFF; DNA: TGTGCCAGCAGTTTAGGGGTCTACACTGAAGCTTTCTTT; V: TRBV18; size: many; D: .; J: TRBJ1-1
CDR3: CANPLLTYEQYF; DNA: TGTGCCAACCCACTTCTAACCTACGAGCAGTACTTC; V: TRBV10-3; size: .; D: .; J: TRBJ2-7
CDR3: CASSFGFGQLSYEQYF; DNA: TGCGCCAGCAGCTTCGGTTTCGGGCAGCTCTCCTACGAGCAGTACTTC; V: TRBV5-1; size: .; D: .; J: TRBJ2-7
CDR3: CASSPPSRGHNTEAFF; DNA: TGTGCCAGCTCACCACCTAGCAGGGGGCATAATACTGAAGCTTTCTTT; V: TRBV18; size: .; D: TRBD1; J: TRBJ1-1
CDR3: CASRGQGQGGYTF; DNA: TGTGCCAGCAGGGGACAGGGGCAGGGAGGCTACACCTTC; V: TRBV12-3/TRBV12-4; size: many; D: TRBD1; J: TRBJ1-2
CDR3: CASSSRGGTGNEQFF; DNA: TGTGCCAGCAGCTCCCGTGGTGGGACAGGGAATGAGCAGTTCTTC; V: TRBV7-9; size: few; D: TRBD1; J: TRBJ2-1
CDR3: CASGLAFMSEQYF; DNA: TGTGCTAGTGGTTTGGCCTTCATGAGCGAGCAGTACTTC; V: TRBV12-5; size: .; D: .; J: TRBJ2-7
CDR3: CASSLRIAGGLETQYF; DNA: TGTGCCAGCAGCTTGAGAATAGCGGGGGGCTTAGAGACCCAGTACTTC; V: TRBV5-4; size: few; D: TRBD2; J: TRBJ2-5
CDR3: CASSYRPGTGVYGYTF; DNA: TGTGCCAGCAGTTACCGCCCCGGGACAGGGGTCTATGGCTACACCTTC; V: TRBV6-5; size: many; D: TRBD1; J: TRBJ1-2